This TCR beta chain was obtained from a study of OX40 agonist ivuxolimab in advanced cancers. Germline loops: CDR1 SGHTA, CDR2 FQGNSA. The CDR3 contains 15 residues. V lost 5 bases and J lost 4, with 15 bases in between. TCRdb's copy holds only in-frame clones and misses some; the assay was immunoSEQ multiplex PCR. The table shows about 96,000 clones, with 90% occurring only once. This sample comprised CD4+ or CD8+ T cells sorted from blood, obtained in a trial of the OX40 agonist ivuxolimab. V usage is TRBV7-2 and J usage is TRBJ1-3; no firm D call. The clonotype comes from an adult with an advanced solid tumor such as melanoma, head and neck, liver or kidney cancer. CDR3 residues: CASSTGPSGGNTIYF. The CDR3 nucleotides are TGTGCCAGCAGCACCGGTCCATCGGGAGGAAACACCATATATTTT.